Following are 21 T cell receptor beta chains from one sample sequenced in a study of metastatic and nonmetastatic thyroid tumors. All patients were untreated before thyroid surgery. MiXCR reprocessed the PCR reads for TCRdb. Of fewer than 8,500 clones listed, over 15% are singletons. Sequenced input: adjacent normal tissue. The receptors shown here come from a male donor with papillary thyroid cancer or a benign thyroid nodule (not recorded which). Some clones in this sample may be carry-over from other donors' samples.

The chain employs TRBV6-6 and TRBJ1-5, with TRBD1 identical over 8 bases. CDR3 length equals 15 residues. V lost 0 bases, J lost 5 bases, and 3 bases stayed unmatched. In germline, CDR1 is MNHNY, CDR2 SVGAGI (reference sequence). The CDR3 coding sequence is TGTGCCAGCAGTTACTCCGGGACAGGAGATCAGCCCCAGCATTTT. It encodes CASSYSGTGDQPQHF.

In this sample, this clone turned up many times. The CDR3 here is CSALGLAGGLGTQYF. CDR3 DNA sequence: TGCAGTGCACTCGGTCTAGCGGGAGGTTTGGGTACGCAGTATTTT. The chain links TRBV20-1 to TRBJ2-3, with TRBD2 identical over 11 bases. The V gene end was trimmed by 6 bases and the J gene end by 8 bases; junction bases not matched to a gene: 13. The CDR3 extends over 15 amino acids. Germline CDR1 is DFQATT and CDR2 is SNEGSKA (reference sequence).

This clone was recorded at least ten times. This rearrangement joins TRBV20-1 to TRBJ2-1; 8 bases fit TRBD1. CDR3 length: 11 residues. Germline V CDR1 and CDR2: DFQATT, SNEGSKA (reference sequence). After removal of 6 bases from V and 13 bases from J, the junction contained 8 bases not matched to a gene. Written as DNA, the CDR3 is TGCAGTGCCCCCCGACAGGGGCCCCAGTTCTTC. It is translated as CSAPRQGPQFF.

Note on this clone: The CDR3 does not close with the conserved phenylalanine or tryptophan, likely indicating a read error. The DNA is left out, because the CDR3 cannot be placed on it with certainty; the CDR3 is given as TCRdb lists it. The CDR3: CSARDTKGEQGL. This chain joins TRBV20-1 and TRBJ1-2; the table calls TRBD1, which could not be checked here. Counting both end residues, the CDR3 totals 12 amino acids. CDR1 is DFQATT, CDR2 SNEGSKA, per germline (reference sequence).

The table lists this clone with many counts. The chain carries TRBV3-1 and TRBJ2-3; 7 bases line up with TRBD2. Trimming cost V 2 bases and J 4 bases; bases outside gene matches: 3. This CDR3 comprises 14 residues. Germline V gives CDR1 LGHDT, CDR2 YNNKEL (reference sequence). The CDR3 DNA sequence: TGTGCCAGCAGCCAAAGGGAGGGCCCAGATACGCAGTATTTT. Translating it yields CASSQREGPDTQYF.

The sample holds many counts of this clone. The gene calls are TRBV9 and TRBJ2-3, with 7 bases lining up with TRBD1. The trim removed 0 bases at V and 3 bases at J, leaving 4 bases unmatched. This CDR3 has 15 residues. CDR1 and CDR2 from the germline V gene are SGDLS and YYNGEE. CDR3 coding DNA: TGTGCCAGCAGCGTAGTGGGACAGAAAACAGATACGCAGTATTTT. Translation gives CASSVVGQKTDTQYF.

This clone was recorded a few times. Other DNA sequences of this sample code for an identical CDR3. The genes are TRBV19 and TRBJ1-4; 8 bases align to TRBD1. With 3 bases clipped from V and 8 bases from J, the junction kept 8 bases outside the gene matches. Per the germline V gene, CDR1 is LNHDA and CDR2 is SQIVND (reference sequence). The CDR3 is 15 amino acids. In nucleotides, the CDR3 is TGTGCCAGTAGTATCTCCGGGACAGGAGGCGAAAAACTGTTTTTT. It specifies CASSISGTGGEKLFF.

This CDR3 is CASSYVPDKGYGYTF. In nucleotides, the CDR3 is TGTGCCAGCAGTTACGTTCCGGACAAGGGCTATGGCTACACCTTC. This sequence joins TRBV6-2 or TRBV6-3 and TRBJ1-2; a possible D gene is TRBD1 (5 bases). V was cut by 2 bases and J by 4 bases, with 14 bases left in between. CDR3 length: 15 residues. Germline-derived CDR1 and CDR2 are MNHEY and SVGEGT.

This clone turned up a few times. The rearrangement joins TRBV6-1 to TRBJ2-2, with D possibly being TRBD1 (5 bases). V was cut by 3 bases and J by 5 bases, with 13 bases left in between. Germline loops: CDR1 MNHNS, CDR2 SASEGT. The CDR3 length is 15 residues. The CDR3 coding sequence is TGTGCCAGCAGTGAGGCCAGGGTAGAAACCGGGGAGCTGTTTTTT. This sequence encodes CASSEARVETGELFF.

This clone has only a few counts. The chain combines TRBV19 with TRBJ2-1, with 8 bases fitting TRBD1. V lost 7 bases and J lost 10; bases outside the gene matches: 3. CDR1 is LNHDA and CDR2 is SQIVND in the germline V gene (reference sequence). The CDR3 spans 11 residues. This CDR3 is CASTGGFEQFF. The CDR3 DNA reads TGTGCCAGTACAGGGGGCTTCGAGCAGTTCTTC.

In its sample, this clone ranks as medium-sized. This chain connects TRBV4-2 to TRBJ2-1; D is uncertain. Germline CDR1 LGHNA, CDR2 YNFKEQ. The CDR3 spans 11 residues. Trimming shortened V by 6 bases and J by 15 bases, and 15 bases separated the two germline ends. The CDR3 is CASRTENSLFF. CDR3 coding DNA: TGTGCCAGCAGGACGGAAAATAGCCTGTTCTTC.

This chain joins TRBV5-1 and TRBJ1-4; tentatively, D is TRBD1 (6 bases). Trimming removed 4 bases from V and 3 bases from J, with 13 bases in between. The CDR3 is 15 residues long. Germline V gene lookup returns CDR1 SGHRS and CDR2 YFSETQ. The CDR3 reads CASSLGDTSNEKLFF. CDR3 DNA: TGCGCCAGCAGCCTGGGGGACACTTCTAATGAAAAACTGTTTTTT.

The V and J genes are TRBV27 and TRBJ1-1; possible D gene TRBD1, 6 bases. Trimming left V 7 bases short and J 4 bases short, with 19 bases between. Germline CDR1 reads MNHEY; CDR2 reads SMNVEV (reference sequence). This CDR3 contains 15 residues. This chain's CDR3 is CASIIARGGGTEAFF. CDR3 coding DNA: TGTGCCAGCATAATTGCCCGAGGGGGTGGCACTGAAGCTTTCTTT.

The rearrangement joins TRBV12-3 or TRBV12-4 to TRBJ1-2, with TRBD1 matching over 9 bases. J gave up 7 bases and V 3 bases, and 12 bases lay outside the gene matches. There are 16 residues in the CDR3. This CDR3 is CASSFHPGQGRSGYTF. Here the CDR3 DNA reads TGTGCCAGCAGTTTTCATCCGGGACAGGGTCGGAGTGGCTACACCTTC.

Worth noting for this clone: At one of its ends the junction is not consistent with the germline gene, which may arise from a read error. The genes are TRBV27 and TRBJ1-1, with 7 bases that match TRBD1. The length of the CDR3 is 15 residues. CDR1 is MNHEY and CDR2 is SMNVEV in the germline V gene (reference sequence). The CDR3 DNA reads as TGTGCCAGCATTTTAAGCCCTTCAGGGGGGGCTGAAGCCTTCTTT. Amino acid sequence: CASILSPSGGAEAFF.

This clone is categorized as large. The chain combines TRBV19 with TRBJ2-1; D ambiguous. Germline CDR1 and CDR2: LNHDA and SQIVND (reference sequence). Trimming shortened V by 1 base and J by 0 bases, and 4 bases separated the two germline ends. This CDR3 has 14 amino acids. As DNA, the CDR3 is TGTGCCAGTAGTATAGGCACCTCCTACAATGAGCAGTTCTTC. Amino acids: CASSIGTSYNEQFF. The complete variable domain, with remaining parts taken from reference TRBV19 and TRBJ2-1, reads DGGITQSPKYLFRKEGQNVTLSCEQNLNHDAMYWYRQDPGQGLRLIYYSQIVNDFQKGDIAEGYSVSREKKESFPLTVTSAQKNPTAFYLCASSIGTSYNEQFFGPGTRLTVL.

This clone has a handful of counts. The genes are TRBV27 and TRBJ2-1; 10 bases map to TRBD1. V was clipped by 8 bases and J by 8 bases; unmatched bases: 12. The germline V gene has CDR1 MNHEY and CDR2 SMNVEV (reference sequence). The CDR3 has 15 amino acids. The CDR3 nucleotides read TGTGCCAGCCACATCCCGGGACAGGGGCGGGATGAGCAGTTCTTC. It encodes CASHIPGQGRDEQFF.

The V gene is TRBV7-2, the J gene TRBJ2-7, with D maybe TRBD2 (6 bases). There are 14 residues in the CDR3. Germline CDR1 is SGHTA and CDR2 is FQGNSA. V lost 1 base and J lost 3, with 10 bases in between. CDR3 DNA: TGTGCCAGCAGCTTAGATAGTAGCGGCTACGAGCAGTACTTC. This codes for CASSLDSSGYEQYF.

The chain joins TRBV28 to TRBJ1-5; D gene ambiguous. V was trimmed by 2 bases and J by 4 bases, leaving 15 bases between them. CDR1 and CDR2 (germline): MDHEN, SYDVKM. CDR3 length: 16 residues. CDR3 amino acids: CASSLRVLAPNQPQHF. The CDR3 DNA follows: TGTGCCAGCAGTTTAAGAGTCCTAGCTCCTAATCAGCCCCAGCATTTT.

V gene TRBV20-1 combines with J gene TRBJ2-1; TRBD2 matches at 14 bases. CDR1 is DFQATT and CDR2 is SNEGSKA in the germline V gene (reference sequence). The length of the CDR3 is 15 residues. V lost 5 bases to trimming and J lost 7 bases; unmatched junction nucleotides: 7. DNA of the CDR3: TGCAGTGCTCTCCGACTAGCGGGAGGGCCAAATGAGCAGTTCTTC. This sequence encodes CSALRLAGGPNEQFF.

V and J are TRBV20-1 and TRBJ1-6; D is ambiguous. Trimming stripped 1 base from V and 5 bases from J, with 9 bases between. Germline-derived CDR1 and CDR2 are DFQATT and SNEGSKA (reference sequence). The CDR3 spans 14 residues. CDR3 region: CSARVGQNNSPLHF. The CDR3 coding sequence is TGCAGTGCTAGAGTTGGGCAGAATAATTCACCCCTCCACTTT.